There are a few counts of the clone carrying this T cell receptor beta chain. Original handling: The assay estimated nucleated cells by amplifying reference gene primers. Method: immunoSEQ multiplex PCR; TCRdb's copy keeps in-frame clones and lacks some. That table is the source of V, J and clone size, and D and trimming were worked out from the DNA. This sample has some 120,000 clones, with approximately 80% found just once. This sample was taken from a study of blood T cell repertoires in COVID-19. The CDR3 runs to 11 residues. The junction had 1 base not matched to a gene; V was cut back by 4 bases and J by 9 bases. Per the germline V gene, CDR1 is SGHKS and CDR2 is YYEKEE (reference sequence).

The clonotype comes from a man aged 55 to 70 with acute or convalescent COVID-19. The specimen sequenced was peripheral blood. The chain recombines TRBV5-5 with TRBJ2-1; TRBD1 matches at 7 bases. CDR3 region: CASSEGAEQFF. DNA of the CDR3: TGTGCCAGCAGCGAGGGGGCTGAGCAGTTCTTC.